This T cell receptor (beta chain) was recovered during a study of blood T cell repertoires in COVID-19. Study-wide background: There were acute and convalescent COVID-19 samples, and they came from the United States, Italy and Spain. PBMCs, B-cell-depleted T cells, or T cells provided the cDNA or gDNA that made up the material.

As originally analysed: Using reference gene primer amplification, nucleated cell counts were estimated. Sequencing was performed with immunoSEQ multiplex PCR; in TCRdb, only in-frame clones are kept and a portion is missing. V, J and clone size are taken as reported in that table, and D and trimming were inferred from the DNA itself. The sample carries around 50,000 clones, more than 90% recorded once. With V trimmed by 4 bases and J by 4 bases, 3 bases remained unmatched. This CDR3 has 14 amino acids. Looked up from germline, CDR1 is MNHNS and CDR2 is SASEGT. Sequencing was done on a sample of peripheral blood. This sequence was found in a man in his 70s with active COVID-19. The chain uses TRBV6-1 and TRBJ2-5; 10 nucleotides line up with TRBD2. The CDR3, as DNA: TGTGCCAGCAGTGTAGCGGGAGGAGTAGAGACCCAGTACTTC. As protein: CASSVAGGVETQYF.